This T cell receptor (beta chain) was documented in a study of blood T cell repertoires in COVID-19. There are 13 residues in the CDR3. Trimming removed 1 base at V and 4 bases at J, with 7 bases between. The germline V gene has CDR1 SGHVS and CDR2 FQNEAQ. Assay used: immunoSEQ multiplex PCR; TCRdb lists only in-frame clones, some missing. The table lists 250,000 to 350,000 clones, about nine tenths of them singletons, with 2.5% to 3% in the top ten. Sequenced input: peripheral blood. This clonotype originated in a woman in her thirties with active or convalescent COVID-19. The chain carries TRBV7-8 and TRBJ2-5; maybe TRBD2 (5 bases). Here the CDR3 DNA reads TGTGCCAGCAGCTTAGGAACTAGAGAGACCCAGTACTTC. This encodes CASSLGTRETQYF.